A selection of T cell receptor beta chains follows, all from one sample in a study of tumor-infiltrating lymphocytes in oesophageal squamous cell carcinoma. From the PCR reads, TCRdb called clonotypes with MiXCR, one entry per CDR3 protein. The table lists 13,000 or so distinct CDR3 sequences, 55% to 65% of them singletons. Specimen: esophageal tumor tissue. The source of these receptors is a female donor with esophageal squamous cell carcinoma. Both conserved end residues are part of each CDR3. Each record gives: clone size, J gene, D gene, V gene, CDR3 protein, CDR3 DNA. D genes are given only for firm matches. The size entry is marked missing in some rows and otherwise reads once, few, many or a size class.

clone size: few; J gene: TRBJ2-1; D gene: .; V gene: TRBV6-6; CDR3 protein: CASREIGRYNEQFF; CDR3 DNA: TGTGCCAGCAGAGAGATAGGGCGATACAATGAGCAGTTCTTC
clone size: .; J gene: TRBJ2-6; D gene: .; V gene: TRBV28; CDR3 protein: CASTPGQTPNVLTF; CDR3 DNA: TGTGCCAGCACCCCTGGACAGACCCCCAACGTCCTGACTTTC
clone size: few; J gene: TRBJ2-4; D gene: TRBD2; V gene: TRBV7-9; CDR3 protein: CASSLLTSGGEWFF; CDR3 DNA: TGTGCCAGCAGCTTGCTAACTAGCGGGGGGGAGTGGTTCTTC
clone size: few; J gene: TRBJ2-7; D gene: .; V gene: TRBV12-3/TRBV12-4; CDR3 protein: CASSPLGGEQYF; CDR3 DNA: TGTGCCAGCAGTCCCCTGGGGGGAGAGCAGTACTTC
clone size: .; J gene: TRBJ2-1; D gene: .; V gene: TRBV7-6; CDR3 protein: CASSLPYNEQFF; CDR3 DNA: TGTGCCAGCAGCTTACCGTACAATGAGCAGTTCTTC
clone size: .; J gene: TRBJ2-1; D gene: TRBD2; V gene: TRBV7-3; CDR3 protein: CASSLKGAGTSTRSSYNEQFF; CDR3 DNA: TGTGCCAGCAGCTTAAAGGGAGCCGGGACTAGCACACGTTCTTCCTACAATGAGCAGTTCTTC
clone size: .; J gene: TRBJ2-1; D gene: TRBD2; V gene: TRBV6-2/TRBV6-3; CDR3 protein: CASTVWVAGGSYNEQFF; CDR3 DNA: TGTGCCAGCACTGTTTGGGTGGCGGGAGGCTCCTACAATGAGCAGTTCTTC
clone size: .; J gene: TRBJ2-5; D gene: .; V gene: TRBV5-8; CDR3 protein: CASSLSVYGQETQYF; CDR3 DNA: TGTGCCAGCAGCTTGTCTGTGTATGGGCAAGAGACCCAGTACTTC
clone size: .; J gene: TRBJ2-1; D gene: TRBD2; V gene: TRBV6-1; CDR3 protein: CASSAQASGSYNEQFF; CDR3 DNA: TGTGCCAGCAGTGCTCAAGCTAGCGGGAGCTACAATGAGCAGTTCTTC
clone size: .; J gene: TRBJ2-2; D gene: .; V gene: TRBV7-6; CDR3 protein: CASSFGGQSGELFF; CDR3 DNA: TGTGCTAGCAGCTTCGGGGGGCAAAGCGGGGAGCTGTTTTTT
clone size: .; J gene: TRBJ2-1; D gene: TRBD2; V gene: TRBV7-9; CDR3 protein: CASSSRTSGKSYEQFF; CDR3 DNA: TGTGCCAGCAGCTCCAGGACTAGCGGGAAAAGTTATGAGCAGTTCTTC
clone size: many; J gene: TRBJ2-3; D gene: .; V gene: TRBV6-1; CDR3 protein: CASHSAGGTDTQYF; CDR3 DNA: TGTGCCAGCCACAGTGCAGGGGGCACAGATACGCAGTATTTT
clone size: medium-sized; J gene: TRBJ2-3; D gene: .; V gene: TRBV7-6; CDR3 protein: CASSSPRGGASDTQYF; CDR3 DNA: TGTGCCAGCAGCTCCCCTCGAGGCGGGGCTTCCGATACGCAGTATTTT
clone size: .; J gene: TRBJ2-3; D gene: .; V gene: TRBV7-2; CDR3 protein: CASSPIRSGVSDTQYF; CDR3 DNA: TGTGCCAGCAGCCCGATACGCTCGGGAGTTTCAGATACGCAGTATTTT
clone size: few; J gene: TRBJ2-7; D gene: .; V gene: TRBV3-1; CDR3 protein: CASSQGIGFEQYF; CDR3 DNA: TGTGCCAGCAGCCAAGGTATAGGGTTCGAGCAGTACTTC
clone size: .; J gene: TRBJ1-5; D gene: .; V gene: TRBV7-3; CDR3 protein: CASSEMSNQPQHF; CDR3 DNA: TGTGCCAGCTCGGAGATGAGCAATCAGCCCCAGCATTTT
clone size: .; J gene: TRBJ2-5; D gene: .; V gene: TRBV2; CDR3 protein: CASRGGSETQYF; CDR3 DNA: TGTGCCAGCAGAGGGGGTTCAGAGACCCAGTACTTC
clone size: .; J gene: TRBJ2-2; D gene: .; V gene: TRBV2; CDR3 protein: CASRTGNTGELFF; CDR3 DNA: TGTGCCAGCAGGACAGGGAACACCGGGGAGCTGTTTTTT
clone size: .; J gene: TRBJ2-6; D gene: TRBD2; V gene: TRBV7-2; CDR3 protein: CASNSGGLSGANVLTF; CDR3 DNA: TGTGCCAGCAACTCCGGGGGGTTAAGTGGGGCCAACGTCCTGACTTTC
clone size: .; J gene: TRBJ2-1; D gene: .; V gene: TRBV6-5; CDR3 protein: CASSHIARYNEQFF; CDR3 DNA: TGTGCCAGCAGTCACATCGCCAGGTACAATGAGCAGTTCTTC
clone size: medium-sized; J gene: TRBJ1-6; D gene: TRBD1; V gene: TRBV7-9; CDR3 protein: CASSLGQGPNSPLHF; CDR3 DNA: TGTGCCAGCAGCTTAGGACAGGGACCAAATTCACCCCTCCACTTT
clone size: .; J gene: TRBJ2-5; D gene: .; V gene: TRBV5-1; CDR3 protein: CASSLVKTVGGQETQYF; CDR3 DNA: TGCGCCAGCAGCTTGGTAAAAACGGTTGGGGGTCAAGAGACCCAGTACTTC
clone size: medium-sized; J gene: TRBJ2-7; D gene: TRBD1; V gene: TRBV6-1; CDR3 protein: CASSEAAGGLFEQYF; CDR3 DNA: TGTGCCAGCAGTGAAGCGGCAGGGGGCTTGTTCGAGCAGTACTTC
clone size: .; J gene: TRBJ1-5; D gene: .; V gene: TRBV10-2; CDR3 protein: CASRRESNQPQHF; CDR3 DNA: TGCGCCAGCAGGAGGGAGAGCAATCAGCCCCAGCATTTT
clone size: .; J gene: TRBJ2-5; D gene: .; V gene: TRBV11-2; CDR3 protein: CASSPKGAVETQYF; CDR3 DNA: TGTGCCAGCAGCCCGAAAGGGGCGGTAGAGACCCAGTACTTC
clone size: .; J gene: TRBJ2-6; D gene: .; V gene: TRBV7-6; CDR3 protein: CASSSPTGLSGANVLTF; CDR3 DNA: TGTGCCAGCAGCTCCCCAACAGGGCTCTCTGGGGCCAACGTCCTGACTTTC
clone size: .; J gene: TRBJ2-5; D gene: .; V gene: TRBV12-3/TRBV12-4; CDR3 protein: CASSLDAQGTKQYF; CDR3 DNA: TGTGCCAGCAGTTTAGATGCCCAGGGGACGAAGCAGTACTTC
clone size: .; J gene: TRBJ2-3; D gene: .; V gene: TRBV6-1; CDR3 protein: CASSWGTDTQYF; CDR3 DNA: TGTGCCAGCAGCTGGGGCACAGATACGCAGTATTTT
clone size: .; J gene: TRBJ2-1; D gene: .; V gene: TRBV7-2; CDR3 protein: CASRLEAGEQFF; CDR3 DNA: TGTGCCAGCAGGTTGGAGGCGGGCGAGCAGTTCTTC
clone size: .; J gene: TRBJ1-1; D gene: .; V gene: TRBV12-3/TRBV12-4; CDR3 protein: CASSSQLSVGVLDTEAFF; CDR3 DNA: TGTGCCAGCAGTTCCCAGCTCTCGGTTGGAGTGTTGGACACTGAAGCTTTCTTT
clone size: medium-sized; J gene: TRBJ1-5; D gene: TRBD1; V gene: TRBV6-1; CDR3 protein: CASTLRGGKNQPQHF; CDR3 DNA: TGTGCCAGCACCCTCAGGGGGGGGAAGAATCAGCCCCAGCATTTT
clone size: .; J gene: TRBJ2-3; D gene: .; V gene: TRBV27; CDR3 protein: CASSKLGDTQYF; CDR3 DNA: TGTGCCAGCAGCAAACTAGGGGATACGCAGTATTTT
clone size: .; J gene: TRBJ2-1; D gene: .; V gene: TRBV7-3; CDR3 protein: CASSLTGWGNEQFF; CDR3 DNA: TGTGCCAGCAGTTTAACGGGATGGGGCAATGAGCAGTTCTTC
clone size: .; J gene: TRBJ2-2; D gene: .; V gene: TRBV7-2; CDR3 protein: CASSHGGSGGELFF; CDR3 DNA: TGTGCCAGCAGCCATGGGGGGAGCGGCGGGGAGCTGTTTTTT
clone size: .; J gene: TRBJ2-5; D gene: TRBD2; V gene: TRBV7-2; CDR3 protein: CASSLELAGGDETQYF; CDR3 DNA: TGTGCCAGCAGCTTAGAACTAGCGGGAGGGGATGAGACCCAGTACTTC
clone size: .; J gene: TRBJ2-7; D gene: TRBD2; V gene: TRBV28; CDR3 protein: CASSSATSRPLYEQYF; CDR3 DNA: TGTGCCAGCAGTTCCGCGACTAGCAGACCCCTCTACGAGCAGTACTTC
clone size: .; J gene: TRBJ2-7; D gene: .; V gene: TRBV7-2; CDR3 protein: CASSSGVAYEQYF; CDR3 DNA: TGTGCCAGCAGCTCAGGTGTGGCCTACGAGCAGTACTTC
clone size: few; J gene: TRBJ2-6; D gene: .; V gene: TRBV25-1; CDR3 protein: CASTNRAGANVLTF; CDR3 DNA: TGTGCCAGCACGAACAGGGCTGGGGCCAACGTCCTGACTTTC
clone size: .; J gene: TRBJ2-7; D gene: TRBD1; V gene: TRBV7-2; CDR3 protein: CASMGQGEYEQYF; CDR3 DNA: TGTGCCAGCATGGGACAGGGCGAATACGAGCAGTACTTC
clone size: .; J gene: TRBJ1-4; D gene: .; V gene: TRBV7-4; CDR3 protein: CASYEGRVGEKLFF; CDR3 DNA: TGTGCCAGCTACGAGGGCAGGGTTGGCGAAAAACTGTTTTTT
clone size: many; J gene: TRBJ1-1; D gene: .; V gene: TRBV12-3/TRBV12-4; CDR3 protein: CASSHGAGAEAFF; CDR3 DNA: TGTGCCAGCAGTCACGGAGCGGGGGCTGAAGCTTTCTTT
clone size: .; J gene: TRBJ1-5; D gene: TRBD1; V gene: TRBV7-3; CDR3 protein: CASSPVQGARQPQHF; CDR3 DNA: TGTGCCAGCAGCCCGGTACAGGGGGCGAGGCAGCCCCAGCATTTT
clone size: .; J gene: TRBJ2-7; D gene: .; V gene: TRBV7-2; CDR3 protein: CASSLAAGGPYEQYF; CDR3 DNA: TGTGCCAGCAGCTTAGCGGCTGGGGGACCATACGAGCAGTACTTC
clone size: few; J gene: TRBJ1-4; D gene: TRBD1; V gene: TRBV7-2; CDR3 protein: CASSTRQGGKLFF; CDR3 DNA: TGTGCCAGCAGCACAAGACAGGGGGGGAAACTGTTTTTT
clone size: .; J gene: TRBJ2-5; D gene: TRBD1; V gene: TRBV28; CDR3 protein: CASSSGTAQETQYF; CDR3 DNA: TGTGCCAGCAGTTCCGGGACAGCACAAGAGACCCAGTACTTC